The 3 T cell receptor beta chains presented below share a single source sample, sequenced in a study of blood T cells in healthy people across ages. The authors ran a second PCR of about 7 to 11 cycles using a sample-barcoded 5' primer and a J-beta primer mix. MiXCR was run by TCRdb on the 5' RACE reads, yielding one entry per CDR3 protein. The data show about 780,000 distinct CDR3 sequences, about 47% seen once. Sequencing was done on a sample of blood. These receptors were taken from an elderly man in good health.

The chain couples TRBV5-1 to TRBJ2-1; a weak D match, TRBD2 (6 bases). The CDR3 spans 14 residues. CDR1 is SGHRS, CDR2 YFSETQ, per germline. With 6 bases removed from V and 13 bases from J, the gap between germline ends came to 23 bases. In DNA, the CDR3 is TGCGCCAGCACCGATCCCCGGGGACGGGAGACCCAGTTCTTC. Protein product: CASTDPRGRETQFF.

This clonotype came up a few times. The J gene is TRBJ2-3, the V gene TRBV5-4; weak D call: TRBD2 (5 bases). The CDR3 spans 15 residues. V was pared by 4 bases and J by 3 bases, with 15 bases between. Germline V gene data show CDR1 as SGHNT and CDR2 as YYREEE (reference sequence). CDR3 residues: CASSVAAVNTDTQYF. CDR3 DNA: TGTGCCAGCAGCGTGGCAGCGGTAAATACAGATACGCAGTATTTT.

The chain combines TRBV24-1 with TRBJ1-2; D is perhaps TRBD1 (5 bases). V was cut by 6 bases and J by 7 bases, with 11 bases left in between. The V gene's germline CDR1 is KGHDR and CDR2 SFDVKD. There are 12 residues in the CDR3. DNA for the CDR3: TGTGCCACCAGTTTTGGGGGAGGTGGCTACACCTTC. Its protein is CATSFGGGGYTF.